This TCR beta chain was sequenced for a study of T cell responses to AZD1222 COVID-19 vaccine. Overall study findings and caveats: After the peak T cell response, and only then, were repertoires sampled. There were vaccine-associated CD4 TCRs across spike, dominant at 160-218 and 743-854.

In this sample, this clone turned up a few times. The antigen remains undetermined. Data came from immunoSEQ multiplex PCR; TCRdb stores just in-frame clones and leaves some out. The sample lists roughly 96,000 clones, roughly 90% seen once, with 12% in the top ten. The CDR3 spans 13 residues. Germline CDR1 is GTSNPN and CDR2 is SVGIG (reference sequence). Trimming pared 5 bases from V and 2 bases from J, leaving 12 bases between. The receptor's source is an adult who received the AZD1222 COVID-19 vaccine. Sequenced here: peripheral blood, sampled 28 days after the second AZD1222 dose. This chain joins TRBV30 and TRBJ1-2; possible D gene TRBD1, 5 bases. The CDR3, as DNA: TGTGCCTGGGAGGCGGGACGGAACTATGGCTACACCTTC. It specifies CAWEAGRNYGYTF.